The 6 T cell receptor beta chains listed next were all sequenced from one sample in a study of blood T cell repertoires in COVID-19. Here immunoSEQ multiplex PCR was the method, and the copy in TCRdb shows in-frame clones only, minus some. The sample shows 300,000 to 350,000 clones, approximately 88% of them seen only once. Material: peripheral blood. These receptors all stem from a man younger than 45 with COVID-19, enrolled during active disease.

This rearrangement joins TRBV7-2 to TRBJ1-2; TRBD1 matches at 9 bases. The V gene's germline CDR1 is SGHTA and CDR2 FQGNSA. V dropped 3 bases and J dropped 5; count of bases not matched to a gene: 10. CDR3 length: 16 residues. The DNA of the CDR3 is TGTGCCAGCAGCTTCACAGGGGGCAGAGGAGGATATGGCTACACCTTC. This translates into CASSFTGGRGGYGYTF.

In this sample, this clone turned up once. The chain couples TRBV11-2 to TRBJ2-2; a possible D gene is TRBD1 (5 bases). The CDR3 totals 14 residues. Trimming left V 5 bases short and J 4 bases short, with 11 bases between. CDR1 is SGHAT, CDR2 FQNNGV, per germline. CDR3 region: CASSDTGVTGELFF. CDR3 nucleotide sequence: TGTGCCAGCAGCGATACAGGAGTCACCGGGGAGCTGTTTTTT. The entire variable domain, with the rest obtained from reference TRBV11-2 and TRBJ2-2, is as follows: EAGVAQSPRYKIIEKRQSVAFWCNPISGHATLYWYQQILGQGPKLLIQFQNNGVVDDSQLPKDRFSAERLKGVDSTLKIQPAKLEDSAVYLCASSDTGVTGELFFGEGSRLTVL.

The J gene is TRBJ2-1, the V gene TRBV27; 13 nucleotides line up with TRBD2. Germline V CDR1 and CDR2: MNHEY, SMNVEV (reference sequence). J lost 5 bases, V lost 4 bases, and 2 bases had no gene match. This CDR3 is 15 amino acids long. The chain's CDR3 is CASSSGTSGNNEQFF. CDR3 coding DNA: TGTGCCAGCAGTTCGGGGACTAGCGGGAACAATGAGCAGTTCTTC.

In this sample, this clone turned up once. The V gene is TRBV4-3, the J gene TRBJ2-3, with 7 positions matching TRBD2. Germline V gene sequence: CDR1 LGHNA, CDR2 YSLEER. Trimming took 0 bases from V and 4 from J; bases not matched to a gene: 4. CDR3 size: 15 residues. Here the CDR3 reads CASSQDGGRADTQYF. In DNA, the CDR3 is TGCGCCAGCAGCCAAGATGGGGGGAGGGCAGATACGCAGTATTTT.

The chain employs TRBV25-1 and TRBJ2-5; weak D call: TRBD1 (6 bases). The V gene lost 2 bases and the J gene lost 3 bases, with 10 bases spanning the gap. The CDR3 sequence is 14 residues long. CDR1 and CDR2 from the germline V gene are MGHDK and SYGVNS. Here the CDR3 reads CASSEGAGEETQYF. In DNA form, the CDR3 reads TGTGCCAGCAGTGAAGGGGCAGGGGAAGAGACCCAGTACTTC.

The chain combines TRBV4-3 with TRBJ2-7; 10 bases are a match to TRBD1. Germline CDR1 LGHNA, CDR2 YSLEER. V shed 1 base, J shed 0 bases, and the junction held 15 bases outside the gene matches. The CDR3 has 20 amino acids. For the CDR3, the DNA is TGCGCCAGCAGCCAAGGGGCCCCCTCAGGACAGGGGGTTAACTCCTACGAGCAGTACTTC. It encodes CASSQGAPSGQGVNSYEQYF.